This TCR beta chain was profiled in a study of PD-1 blockade in mismatch repair-deficient tumors. Method: immunoSEQ multiplex PCR; TCRdb's copy keeps in-frame clones and lacks some. This table has about 130,000 clones, about nine tenths appearing once. Germline CDR1 reads MNHEY; CDR2 reads SVGAGI. The ends lost 0 bases at V and 0 bases at J; junction bases unmatched: 3. The CDR3 totals 16 residues. TCR sequencing covered a few patients who responded to pembrolizumab. This chain uses TRBV6-5 with TRBJ2-3, with 7 bases fitting TRBD2. The receptor comes from an adult with mismatch repair-deficient cancer. Here the sequenced sample was peripheral blood, taken approximately 72 weeks after starting pembrolizumab. CDR3 region: CASSYSETSSTDTQYF. The CDR3 DNA sequence: TGTGCCAGCAGTTACTCCGAGACTAGCAGCACAGATACGCAGTATTTT.